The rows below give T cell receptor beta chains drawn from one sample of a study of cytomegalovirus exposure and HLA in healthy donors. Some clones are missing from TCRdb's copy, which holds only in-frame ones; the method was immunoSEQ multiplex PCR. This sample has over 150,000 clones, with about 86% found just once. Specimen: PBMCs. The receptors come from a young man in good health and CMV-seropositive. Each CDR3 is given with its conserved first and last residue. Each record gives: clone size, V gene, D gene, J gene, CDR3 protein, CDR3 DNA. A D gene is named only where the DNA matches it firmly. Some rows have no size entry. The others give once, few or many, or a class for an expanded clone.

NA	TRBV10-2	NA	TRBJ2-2	CASSEVASPSGELFF	TGCGCCAGCAGTGAGGTGGCCTCCCCGTCCGGGGAGCTGTTTTTT
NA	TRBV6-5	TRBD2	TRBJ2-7	CASSWTSRTYEQYF	TGTGCCAGCAGTTGGACTAGCCGTACCTACGAGCAGTACTTC
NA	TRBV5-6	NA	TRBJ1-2	CASSFATGGAYYGYTF	TGTGCCAGCAGCTTCGCAACAGGAGGGGCGTACTATGGCTACACCTTC
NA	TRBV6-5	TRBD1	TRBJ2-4	CASKLDRGGKNIQYF	TGTGCCAGCAAACTCGACAGGGGAGGCAAAAACATTCAGTACTTC
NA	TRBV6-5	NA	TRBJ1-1	CASSTAGWNTEAFF	TGTGCCAGCAGTACAGCAGGGTGGAACACTGAAGCTTTCTTT
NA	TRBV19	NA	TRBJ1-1	CASSMSPGGLGAFF	TGTGCCAGTAGTATGTCCCCCGGGGGGCTGGGGGCTTTCTTT
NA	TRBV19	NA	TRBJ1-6	CASVDGRSSPLHF	TGTGCCAGCGTAGACGGGAGGAGTTCACCCCTCCACTTT
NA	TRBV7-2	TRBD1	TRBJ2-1	CASARGQGYYNEQFF	TGTGCCAGCGCCAGGGGACAGGGGTATTACAATGAGCAGTTCTTC
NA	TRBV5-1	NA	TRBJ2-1	CASSLGRGAYNEQFF	TGCGCCAGCAGCCTCGGCAGGGGGGCCTACAATGAGCAGTTCTTC
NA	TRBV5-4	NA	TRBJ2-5	CASSPRRGVQETQYF	TGTGCCAGCAGCCCTCGCAGGGGGGTTCAAGAGACCCAGTACTTC
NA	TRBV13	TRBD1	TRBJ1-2	CASSTRGPNYGYTF	TGTGCCAGCAGCACCAGGGGGCCGAACTATGGCTACACCTTC
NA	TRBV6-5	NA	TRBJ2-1	CASRDRGYYNEQFF	TGTGCCAGCCGGGATCGGGGGTATTACAATGAGCAGTTCTTC
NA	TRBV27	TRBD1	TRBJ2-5	CASSLEGQGWGYSQETQYF	TGTGCCAGCAGTTTAGAGGGACAGGGTTGGGGGTACTCCCAAGAGACCCAGTACTTC
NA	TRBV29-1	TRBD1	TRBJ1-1	CSVGQGAVTTEAFF	TGCAGCGTTGGACAGGGGGCGGTGACCACTGAAGCTTTCTTT
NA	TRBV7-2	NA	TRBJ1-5	CASSLDFNQPQHF	TGTGCCAGCAGCTTGGACTTCAATCAGCCCCAGCATTTT
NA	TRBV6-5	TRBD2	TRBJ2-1	CASSYSVAGMDNEQFF	TGTGCCAGCAGTTACTCTGTAGCGGGAATGGACAATGAGCAGTTCTTC
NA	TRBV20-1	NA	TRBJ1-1	CSAPRSPEAFF	TGCAGTGCTCCTAGATCCCCTGAAGCTTTCTTT
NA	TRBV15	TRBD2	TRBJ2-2	CATSRDSASGNTGELFF	TGTGCCACCAGCAGGGACTCCGCTAGCGGGAACACCGGGGAGCTGTTTTTT
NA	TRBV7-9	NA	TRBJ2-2	CASSPSGLDTGELFF	TGTGCCAGCAGCCCCTCAGGGCTAGACACCGGGGAGCTGTTTTTT
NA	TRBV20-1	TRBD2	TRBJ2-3	CSARGLAGGPF	TGCAGTGCTAGGGGCCTAGCGGGGGGGCCGTTT
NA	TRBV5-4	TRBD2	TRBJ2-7	CASSGSGTSYEQYF	TGTGCCAGCAGCGGAAGCGGGACGTCCTACGAGCAGTACTTC
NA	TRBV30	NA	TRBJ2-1	CAWSGEEDNEQFF	TGTGCCTGGAGCGGGGAGGAGGACAATGAGCAGTTCTTC
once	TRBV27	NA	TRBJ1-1	CASSLVPTLAEAFF	TGTGCCAGCAGTTTAGTCCCTACCCTAGCTGAAGCTTTCTTT
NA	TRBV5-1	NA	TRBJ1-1	CASSSGQPRGTEAFF	TGCGCCAGCAGCTCCGGACAGCCCAGGGGTACTGAAGCTTTCTTT
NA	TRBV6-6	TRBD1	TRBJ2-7	CASRRPRDRAYEQYF	TGTGCCAGCAGGCGCCCCCGGGACAGGGCTTACGAGCAGTACTTC
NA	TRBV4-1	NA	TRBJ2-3	CASSQDTGDTDTQYF	TGCGCCAGCAGCCAAGATACGGGGGACACAGATACGCAGTATTTT
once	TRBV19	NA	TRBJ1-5	CASSIGPGLNQPQHF	TGTGCCAGTAGTATTGGCCCAGGGCTGAATCAGCCCCAGCATTTT
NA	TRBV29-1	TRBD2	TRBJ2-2	CSVVGLAGSNTGELFF	TGCAGCGTTGTAGGACTAGCGGGCTCGAACACCGGGGAGCTGTTTTTT